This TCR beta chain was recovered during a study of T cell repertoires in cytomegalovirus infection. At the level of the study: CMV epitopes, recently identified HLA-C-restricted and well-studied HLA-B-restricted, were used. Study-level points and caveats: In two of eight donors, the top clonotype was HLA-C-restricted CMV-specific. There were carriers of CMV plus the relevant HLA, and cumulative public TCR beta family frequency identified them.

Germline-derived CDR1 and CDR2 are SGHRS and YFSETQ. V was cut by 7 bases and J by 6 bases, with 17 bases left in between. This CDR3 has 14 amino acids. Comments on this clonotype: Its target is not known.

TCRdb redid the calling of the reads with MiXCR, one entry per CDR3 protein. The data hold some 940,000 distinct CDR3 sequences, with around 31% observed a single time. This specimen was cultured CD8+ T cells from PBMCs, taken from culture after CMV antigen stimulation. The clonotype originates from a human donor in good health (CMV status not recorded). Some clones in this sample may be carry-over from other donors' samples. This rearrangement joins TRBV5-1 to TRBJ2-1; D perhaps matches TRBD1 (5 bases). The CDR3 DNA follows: TGCGCCAGCGGTTACAGGTCGATCATCAATGAGCAGTTCTTC. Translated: CASGYRSIINEQFF. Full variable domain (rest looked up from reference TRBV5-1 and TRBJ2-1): KAGVTQTPRYLIKTRGQQVTLSCSPISGHRSVSWYQQTPGQGLQFLFEYFSETQRNKGNFPGRFSGRQFSNSRSEMNVSTLELGDSALYLCASGYRSIINEQFFGPGTRLTVL.